The TCR beta chain described here comes from a study of blood T cell repertoires in COVID-19. Study-wide context: Whether acute or convalescent, the COVID-19 samples came from the United States, Italy and Spain. PBMCs, B-cell-depleted T cells, or T cells provided the cDNA or gDNA that made up the material.

TCRdb's copy holds only in-frame clones and misses some; the assay was immunoSEQ multiplex PCR. The top ten clones hold around 2.1% of a sample with some 160,000 clones, just over 90% of them seen once. V shed 1 base and J 2 bases; nucleotides not matched to a gene: 12. The CDR3 is made up of 18 amino acids. Germline CDR1 LGHDT, CDR2 YNNKEL (reference sequence). This chain links TRBV3-1 (or the pseudogene TRBV3-2) with TRBJ2-7; 9 nucleotides line up with TRBD2. Material: peripheral blood. This clonotype was sampled from a man younger than 35 with acute or convalescent COVID-19. DNA for the CDR3: TGTGCCAGCAGCCAAGCCTCGGCGGGGGGCGGGAGGGCCTACGAGCAGTACTTC. Amino acid sequence: CASSQASAGGGRAYEQYF.